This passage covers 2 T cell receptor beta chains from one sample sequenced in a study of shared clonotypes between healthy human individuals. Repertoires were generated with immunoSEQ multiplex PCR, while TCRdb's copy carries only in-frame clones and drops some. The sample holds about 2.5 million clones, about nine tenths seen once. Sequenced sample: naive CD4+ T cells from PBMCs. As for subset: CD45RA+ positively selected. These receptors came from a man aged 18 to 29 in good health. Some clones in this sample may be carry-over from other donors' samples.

CDR3 in amino acids: CASSLPGQGEAFF. The CDR3 DNA reads as TGTGCCAGCAGCTTACCCGGACAGGGTGAAGCTTTCTTT. The rearrangement links TRBV7-8 to TRBJ1-1, with 8 bases matching TRBD1. Germline values: CDR1 SGHVS, CDR2 FQNEAQ. The V segment lost 2 bases and the J segment 7 bases; nucleotides outside the gene matches: 3. This CDR3 spans 13 amino acids.

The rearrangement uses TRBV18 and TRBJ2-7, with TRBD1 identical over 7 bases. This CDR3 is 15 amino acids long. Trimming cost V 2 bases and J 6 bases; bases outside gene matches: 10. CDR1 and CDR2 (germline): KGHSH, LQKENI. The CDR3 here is CASSPTGTDKLEQYF. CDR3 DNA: TGTGCCAGCTCACCAACCGGGACAGATAAACTCGAGCAGTACTTC. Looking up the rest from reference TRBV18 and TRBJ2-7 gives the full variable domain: NAGVMQNPRHLVRRRGQEARLRCSPMKGHSHVYWYRQLPEEGLKFMVYLQKENIIDESGMPKERFSAEFPKEGPSILRIQQVVRGDSAAYFCASSPTGTDKLEQYFGPGTRLTVT.